This paragraph reports one TCR beta chain. What it binds is unknown. TCRdb's table, derived via immunoSEQ multiplex PCR, lists solely in-frame clones and lacks some. The repertoire holds roughly 250,000 clones, with around 85% as singletons. This specimen comes from a study of cytomegalovirus exposure and HLA in healthy donors. The study's findings and limits: A few chains tied to CMV proved CMV antigen-specific in vitro.

The clonotype originates from a woman aged 25 to 45 in good health and CMV-seropositive. Material for sequencing was PBMCs.

In DNA form, the CDR3 reads TGTGCCAGCAGCTCCTTAGGGGCCAACGTCCTGACTTTC. It yields the protein CASSSLGANVLTF. V usage is TRBV6-5 and J usage is TRBJ2-6; D unclear. Germline V CDR1 and CDR2: MNHEY, SVGAGI. V lost 6 bases to trimming and J lost 4 bases, with 7 bases between them. This CDR3 is built from 13 residues.